Sequencing of this T cell receptor beta chain was carried out in a study of tumor-infiltrating lymphocytes in glioblastoma multiforme. There are 15 residues in the CDR3. Germline V gene data show CDR1 as SGHAT and CDR2 as FQDESV (reference sequence). With 0 bases removed from V and 5 bases from J, the gap between germline ends came to 14 bases. Three nested ARM-PCR rounds with V-beta and C-beta primers built TCRB libraries. MiXCR, run by TCRdb on the multiplex PCR reads, gives a single entry per CDR3 protein. Among 9,900 or so distinct CDR3 sequences listed, roughly 70% were seen once. The material sequenced was brain tumor tissue. J is TRBJ2-7 and V is TRBV11-1; tentative D call: TRBD2 (5 bases). This TCR came from a male donor with glioblastoma. CDR3 residues: CASSLALAGDHEQYF. CDR3 coding DNA: TGTGCCAGCAGCTTAGCGCTAGCAGGAGACCACGAGCAGTACTTC.